These T cell receptor beta chains were read from a single sample in a study of T cells in Graves' hyperthyroidism and ophthalmopathy. TCRdb re-called the multiplex PCR reads with MiXCR, one entry per CDR3 protein. Of a few hundred thousand distinct CDR3 sequences listed, over 10% are singletons. Sequenced material: blood. These TCRs come from a woman aged 18-29 years with Graves' hyperthyroidism. The CDR3 runs from the conserved cysteine through the conserved F or W. Fields, in order: V gene, clone size, J gene, CDR3 length, D gene, CDR3 DNA, CDR3 protein. A D gene is named only where the DNA matches it firmly. Only some rows state a clone size, as once, few, many or a class for expanded clones.

v_gene: TRBV5-1; abundance: .; j_gene: TRBJ1-1; len: 15; d_gene: .; CDR3nt: TGCGCCAGCAGTGGGCACCCGGCAGGGAACACTGAAGCTTTCTTT; CDR3aa: CASSGHPAGNTEAFF
v_gene: TRBV11-2; abundance: many; j_gene: TRBJ1-6; len: 14; d_gene: .; CDR3nt: TGTGCCAGCAGCTTATTACGTTCGAATTCACCCCTCCACTTT; CDR3aa: CASSLLRSNSPLHF
v_gene: TRBV2; abundance: many; j_gene: TRBJ2-7; len: 15; d_gene: TRBD2; CDR3nt: TGTGCCAGCAGTCAACTTCTAGCGGGAGACTACGAGCAGTACTTC; CDR3aa: CASSQLLAGDYEQYF
v_gene: TRBV28; abundance: many; j_gene: TRBJ1-6; len: 14; d_gene: TRBD1; CDR3nt: TGTGCCAGCAGTTCGACAGGGTTTAGTTCACCCCTCCACTTT; CDR3aa: CASSSTGFSSPLHF
v_gene: TRBV7-9; abundance: many; j_gene: TRBJ2-2; len: 16; d_gene: TRBD2; CDR3nt: TGTGCCAGCAGCTTCTACGGCGGGAGGGCCGCCGGGGAGCTGTTTTTT; CDR3aa: CASSFYGGRAAGELFF
v_gene: TRBV9; abundance: .; j_gene: TRBJ2-1; len: 18; d_gene: TRBD2; CDR3nt: TGTGCCAGCAGCGACCAAGACTGGACTAGCGGGATGTACAATGAGCAGTTCTTC; CDR3aa: CASSDQDWTSGMYNEQFF
v_gene: TRBV5-8; abundance: many; j_gene: TRBJ2-7; len: 15; d_gene: TRBD1; CDR3nt: TGTGCCAGCAGCTTATCCGGGACAGTCTCCTACGAGCAGTACTTC; CDR3aa: CASSLSGTVSYEQYF
v_gene: TRBV28; abundance: .; j_gene: TRBJ1-3; len: 15; d_gene: .; CDR3nt: TGTGCCAGCAGTGAACTTCGGGAGACTGGAAACACCATATATTTT; CDR3aa: CASSELRETGNTIYF
v_gene: TRBV19; abundance: many; j_gene: TRBJ1-1; len: 17; d_gene: TRBD1; CDR3nt: TGTGCCAGTAAGCCTGTCCCGGGACAGGGGAAGAACACTGAAGCTTTCTTT; CDR3aa: CASKPVPGQGKNTEAFF
v_gene: TRBV5-1; abundance: many; j_gene: TRBJ2-7; len: 15; d_gene: TRBD1; CDR3nt: TGCGCCAGCAGCTCGGACAGGGGGAGGTCCTACGAGCAGTACTTC; CDR3aa: CASSSDRGRSYEQYF
v_gene: TRBV7-9; abundance: many; j_gene: TRBJ2-3; len: 11; d_gene: .; CDR3nt: TGTGCCAGCAGCATGGGGGATACGCAGTATTTT; CDR3aa: CASSMGDTQYF
v_gene: TRBV6-6; abundance: .; j_gene: TRBJ1-1; len: 14; d_gene: .; CDR3nt: TGTGCCAGCAGTTACTCGGAAATGAACACTGAAGCTTTCTTT; CDR3aa: CASSYSEMNTEAFF
v_gene: TRBV5-6; abundance: .; j_gene: TRBJ2-5; len: 16; d_gene: TRBD2; CDR3nt: TGTGCCAGCAGCTTGGAACTAGCGCCAAGCCAAGAGACCCAGTACTTC; CDR3aa: CASSLELAPSQETQYF
v_gene: TRBV6-1; abundance: many; j_gene: TRBJ2-7; len: 13; d_gene: .; CDR3nt: TGTGCCAGCAGTGCCTGGGTCAGCTACGAGCAGTACTTC; CDR3aa: CASSAWVSYEQYF
v_gene: TRBV10-3; abundance: many; j_gene: TRBJ2-3; len: 15; d_gene: TRBD2; CDR3nt: TGTGCCATCAGTGAAGTAGCGGGAGTGTCAGATACGCAGTATTTT; CDR3aa: CAISEVAGVSDTQYF
v_gene: TRBV7-6; abundance: .; j_gene: TRBJ1-2; len: 15; d_gene: .; CDR3nt: TGTGCCAGCAGCTTGGGCGCCGGGACGGGCTATGGCTACACCTTC; CDR3aa: CASSLGAGTGYGYTF
v_gene: TRBV20-1; abundance: many; j_gene: TRBJ1-1; len: 13; d_gene: .; CDR3nt: TGCAGTGCTAGGTCGGGGAGGGAGACTGAAGCTTTCTTT; CDR3aa: CSARSGRETEAFF
v_gene: TRBV28; abundance: many; j_gene: TRBJ2-3; len: 19; d_gene: TRBD2; CDR3nt: TGTGCCAGCAGTTTCCCGGGGACTAGCGGCCCCCAATCGACAGATACGCAGTATTTT; CDR3aa: CASSFPGTSGPQSTDTQYF
v_gene: TRBV6-1; abundance: .; j_gene: TRBJ1-2; len: 13; d_gene: .; CDR3nt: TGTGCCAGCAGAGGTCTCCAAACCGACGGCTACACCTTC; CDR3aa: CASRGLQTDGYTF
v_gene: TRBV3-1; abundance: many; j_gene: TRBJ2-5; len: 12; d_gene: .; CDR3nt: TGTGCCAGCAGCCACACGTGGGAGACCCAGTACTTC; CDR3aa: CASSHTWETQYF
v_gene: TRBV18; abundance: many; j_gene: TRBJ2-1; len: 18; d_gene: .; CDR3nt: TGTGCCAGCTCACCTCTTGAACTTGGGAGTCCCTTTTACAATGAGCAGTTCTTC; CDR3aa: CASSPLELGSPFYNEQFF
v_gene: TRBV20-1; abundance: many; j_gene: TRBJ2-7; len: 14; d_gene: TRBD1; CDR3nt: TGCAGTGCCCAAGGACAGGGGGCTACCTACGAGCAGTACTTC; CDR3aa: CSAQGQGATYEQYF
v_gene: TRBV13; abundance: .; j_gene: TRBJ1-4; len: 18; d_gene: .; CDR3nt: TGTGCCAGCAGCTTAGAGGGGTCAGGGAAATTCACTAATGAAAAACTGTTTTTT; CDR3aa: CASSLEGSGKFTNEKLFF
v_gene: TRBV12-3/TRBV12-4; abundance: many; j_gene: TRBJ1-2; len: 12; d_gene: .; CDR3nt: TGTGCCAGCAGTGGGTCCGACGGTGGCTACACCTTC; CDR3aa: CASSGSDGGYTF
v_gene: TRBV14; abundance: many; j_gene: TRBJ2-7; len: 15; d_gene: .; CDR3nt: TGTGCCAGCAGCCAAGATAGGCTAGCTACCGGCGAGCAGTACTTC; CDR3aa: CASSQDRLATGEQYF
v_gene: TRBV12-3/TRBV12-4; abundance: many; j_gene: TRBJ2-7; len: 18; d_gene: TRBD1; CDR3nt: TGTGCCAGCAGTTTAGTGTGGATGGGGGGACAGGGGGACTACGAGCAGTACTTC; CDR3aa: CASSLVWMGGQGDYEQYF
v_gene: TRBV6-1; abundance: few; j_gene: TRBJ1-4; len: 15; d_gene: .; CDR3nt: TGTGCCAGCAGTGAGGAAGCGGGGGCGGGAGAAAAACTGTTTTTT; CDR3aa: CASSEEAGAGEKLFF
v_gene: TRBV6-1; abundance: many; j_gene: TRBJ1-1; len: 18; d_gene: .; CDR3nt: TGTGCCAGCGTCGAAGCAATGCATTCTGGACGGAAGAACACTGAAGCTTTCTTT; CDR3aa: CASVEAMHSGRKNTEAFF